The 4 T cell receptor beta chains listed next were all sequenced from one sample in a study of blood T cell repertoires in COVID-19 (dated by TCRdb to about 2020). Preparation of the library involved the immunoSEQ multiplex PCR assay. TCRdb stores this immuneACCESS table with in-frame sequences only. Part of the clones is absent; in the studies checked, under half of the shortfall reflects unresolved V genes, and no reason is known for the rest. The sample table shows roughly 170,000 clones, and 85% to 90% are seen once. The ten largest clones add up to roughly 0.9% of the sample. The sequenced sample consisted of peripheral blood. The receptors shown here come from a woman aged 18-29 years who had recovered from COVID-19.

J is TRBJ2-6 and V is TRBV18; a possible D gene is TRBD2 (6 bases). The CDR3 length is 17 residues. Germline assignment: CDR1 KGHSH and CDR2 LQKENI. The V gene lost 6 bases and the J gene lost 1 base, with 16 bases spanning the gap. The CDR3 coding sequence is TGTGCCAGCTCCCTCGGGGGTCCGCTGTCTGGGGCCAACGTCCTGACTTTC. Its translation: CASSLGGPLSGANVLTF.

V gene TRBV10-3 combines with J gene TRBJ1-1, with D possibly TRBD1 on 6 matching bases. V lost 7 bases to trimming and J lost 0 bases, with 12 bases between them. This CDR3 region has 14 residues. Germline V gene data show CDR1 as ENHRY and CDR2 as SYGVKD. The CDR3 DNA follows: TGTGCCATCACCGAAGGACAGATGAACACTGAAGCTTTCTTT. It is translated as CAITEGQMNTEAFF.

The CDR3 DNA is TGTGCCAGCAGTTGGACAGGGGGCACTGAAGCTTTCTTT. Encoded protein: CASSWTGGTEAFF. The chain uses TRBV12-3 or TRBV12-4 and TRBJ1-1, with 10 bases identical to TRBD1. The CDR3 contains 13 residues. Trimming took 4 bases from V and 4 from J; bases not matched to a gene: 0.

This chain joins TRBV27 and TRBJ1-6; TRBD1 matches at 8 bases. Germline CDR1 and CDR2: MNHEY and SMNVEV (reference sequence). This CDR3 comprises 14 residues. The V segment lost 5 bases and the J segment 7 bases; nucleotides outside the gene matches: 4. The CDR3 sequence is CASSPTGVNSPLHF. Here the CDR3 DNA reads TGTGCCAGCAGTCCGACAGGGGTAAATTCACCCCTCCACTTT.